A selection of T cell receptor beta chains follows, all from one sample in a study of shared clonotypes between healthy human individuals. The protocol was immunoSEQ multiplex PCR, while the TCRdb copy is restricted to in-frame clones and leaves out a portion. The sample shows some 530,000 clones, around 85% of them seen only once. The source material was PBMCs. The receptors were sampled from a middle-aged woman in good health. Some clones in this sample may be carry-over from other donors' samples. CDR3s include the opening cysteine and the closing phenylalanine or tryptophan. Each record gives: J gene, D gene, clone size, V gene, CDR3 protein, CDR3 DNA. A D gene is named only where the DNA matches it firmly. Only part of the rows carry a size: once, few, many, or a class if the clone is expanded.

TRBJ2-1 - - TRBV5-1 CASSLGRGTYNEQFF TGCGCCAGCAGCTTGGGACGGGGAACCTACAATGAGCAGTTCTTC
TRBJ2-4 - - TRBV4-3 CASSQVRGKNIQYF TGCGCCAGCAGCCAAGTTCGGGGAAAAAACATTCAGTACTTC
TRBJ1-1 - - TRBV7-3 CASSLTGGSMNTEAFF TGTGCCAGCAGCTTAACGGGTGGATCCATGAACACTGAAGCTTTCTTT
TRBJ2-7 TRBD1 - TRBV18 CASSPNRGQDEQYF TGTGCCAGCTCACCAAACAGGGGCCAGGACGAGCAGTACTTC
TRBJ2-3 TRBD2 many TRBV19 CASSYSGADRTDTQYF TGTGCCAGTAGTTATAGCGGGGCGGACCGCACAGATACGCAGTATTTT
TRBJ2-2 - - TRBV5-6 CASSFGTGDIGELFF TGTGCCAGCAGCTTTGGGACTGGGGATATAGGGGAGCTGTTTTTT
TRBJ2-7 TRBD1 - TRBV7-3 CASSFLGRDRDSYEQYF TGTGCCAGCAGCTTTTTAGGGCGGGACAGGGACTCCTACGAGCAGTACTTC
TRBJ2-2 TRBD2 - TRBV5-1 CASTLAGGTGELFF TGCGCCAGCACCCTTGCGGGGGGCACCGGGGAGCTGTTTTTT
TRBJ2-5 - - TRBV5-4 CASSLPGFGGTQYF TGTGCCAGCAGCTTGCCCGGGTTTGGTGGGACCCAGTACTTC
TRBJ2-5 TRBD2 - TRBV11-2 CASSLAGVETQYF TGTGCCAGCAGCCTAGCGGGGGTGGAGACCCAGTACTTC
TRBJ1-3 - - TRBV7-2 CASRRDRYTGNTIYF TGTGCCAGCAGGCGCGACAGGTACACAGGAAACACCATATATTTT
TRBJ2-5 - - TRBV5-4 CASAPRQEQETQYF TGTGCCAGCGCCCCGAGACAAGAGCAAGAGACCCAGTACTTC
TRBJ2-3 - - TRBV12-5 CASGLGGRGADTQYF TGTGCTAGTGGTTTGGGAGGCAGGGGTGCAGATACGCAGTATTTT
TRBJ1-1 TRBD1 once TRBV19 CASSMSGGTEEAFF TGTGCCAGTAGTATGTCAGGCGGGACAGAGGAAGCTTTCTTT
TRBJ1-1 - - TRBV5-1 CASSRATDKEKAFF TGCGCCAGCAGCAGGGCGACGGATAAAGAAAAAGCTTTCTTT
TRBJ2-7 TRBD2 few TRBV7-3 CASSSQVAGGIQYF TGTGCCAGCAGCTCTCAGGTCGCGGGAGGGATTCAGTACTTC
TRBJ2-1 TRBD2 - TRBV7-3 CASSLSGRAYNEQFF TGTGCCAGCAGCTTAAGCGGGAGGGCCTACAATGAGCAGTTCTTC
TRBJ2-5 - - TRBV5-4 CASSLNSGIQETQYF TGTGCCAGCAGCTTAAACAGTGGGATCCAAGAGACCCAGTACTTC
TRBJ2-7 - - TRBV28 CASSYDSSGSYEQYF TGTGCCAGCAGTTATGACAGTTCCGGCTCCTACGAGCAGTACTTC
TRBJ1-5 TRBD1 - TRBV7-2 CASSLRQGQPQHF TGTGCCAGCAGCCTAAGACAGGGGCAGCCCCAGCATTTT
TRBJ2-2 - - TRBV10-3 CAISRQDGTGELFF TGTGCCATCAGTAGACAGGATGGGACCGGGGAGCTGTTTTTT
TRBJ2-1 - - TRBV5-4 CASSPPPPASNEQFF TGTGCCAGCAGCCCCCCACCCCCAGCGTCCAATGAGCAGTTCTTC
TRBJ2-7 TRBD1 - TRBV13 CASSLGGTGGAGYGQYF TGTGCCAGCAGCTTAGGTGGGACAGGGGGCGCCGGCTACGGGCAGTACTTC
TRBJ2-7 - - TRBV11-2 CASSLDRGTYEQYF TGTGCCAGCAGCTTAGATCGGGGAACCTACGAGCAGTACTTC
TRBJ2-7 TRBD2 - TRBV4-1 CASSHRSGTSSYEQYF TGCGCCAGCAGCCACCGAAGCGGGACGAGTTCCTACGAGCAGTACTTC
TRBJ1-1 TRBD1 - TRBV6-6 CASRPGQVNTEAFF TGTGCCAGCAGACCGGGACAGGTGAACACTGAAGCTTTCTTT
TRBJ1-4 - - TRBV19 CASSKLQPSNEKLFF TGTGCCAGTAGTAAGTTACAGCCGTCGAATGAAAAACTGTTTTTT
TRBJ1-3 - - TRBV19 CASIERQYSGNTIYF TGTGCCAGTATTGAACGACAGTACTCTGGAAACACCATATATTTT
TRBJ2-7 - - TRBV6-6 CASTSHATAYEQYF TGTGCCAGCACTTCTCATGCAACAGCGTACGAGCAGTACTTC
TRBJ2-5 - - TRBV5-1 CASSQGVQETQYF TGCGCCAGCAGCCAAGGTGTCCAAGAGACCCAGTACTTC
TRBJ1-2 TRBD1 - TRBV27 CASSLGQGLYYGYTF TGTGCCAGCAGTCTGGGACAGGGACTATACTATGGCTACACCTTC
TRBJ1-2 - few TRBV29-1 CSVEEGAVGYTF TGCAGCGTTGAAGAGGGGGCGGTAGGCTACACCTTC
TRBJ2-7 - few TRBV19 CASSIGRLDYPYEQYF TGTGCCAGTAGTATAGGCCGCCTGGACTACCCCTACGAGCAGTACTTC